The clone carrying this T cell receptor (beta chain) turned up a few times. The antigen remains unidentified. These data are taken from a study of identical twins. Overall study results and limits: In cord blood, abundant beta clonotypes had fewer insertions; memory showed no trend.

A single record per CDR3 protein comes from TCRdb applying MiXCR to the 5' RACE reads. This repertoire shows fewer than 900,000 distinct CDR3 sequences, 21% found once; its top ten account for roughly 4.3%. Germline-derived CDR1 and CDR2 are SEHNR and FQNEAQ (reference sequence). J gave up 8 bases and V 5 bases, and 6 bases lay outside the gene matches. This CDR3 comprises 14 residues. These data were likewise used in another study, on T cells expressing NK-cell markers.

Sequenced material: PBMCs. The chain links TRBV7-9 to TRBJ2-1; TRBD2 aligns across 10 bases. The TCR originated in a woman aged 18 to 35 in good health. The CDR3 is CASSLSGGADEQFF. Written as DNA, the CDR3 is TGTGCCAGCAGCCTGAGCGGGGGGGCCGATGAGCAGTTCTTC.